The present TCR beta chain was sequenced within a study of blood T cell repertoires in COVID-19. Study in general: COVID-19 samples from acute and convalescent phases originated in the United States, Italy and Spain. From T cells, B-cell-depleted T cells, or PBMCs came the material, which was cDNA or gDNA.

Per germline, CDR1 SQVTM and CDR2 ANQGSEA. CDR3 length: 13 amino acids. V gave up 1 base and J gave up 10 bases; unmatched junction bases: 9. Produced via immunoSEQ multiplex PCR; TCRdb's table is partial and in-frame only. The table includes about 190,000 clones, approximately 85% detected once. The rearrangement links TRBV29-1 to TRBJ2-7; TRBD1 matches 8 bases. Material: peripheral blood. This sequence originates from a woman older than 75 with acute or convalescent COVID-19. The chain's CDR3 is CSVEGLPGGRQYF. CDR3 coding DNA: TGCAGCGTTGAAGGTTTGCCAGGGGGCCGTCAGTACTTC.